This TCR beta chain is from a study of shared clonotypes between healthy human individuals. Looked up from germline, CDR1 is MDHEN and CDR2 is SYDVKM. The CDR3 has 15 amino acids. V trimming: 7 bases; J trimming: 5 bases; junction bases outside the gene matches: 12. Concerning this clone itself: Its target is not known.

Overall study findings and caveats: As a rule, naive subsets had a larger estimated richness than memory subsets.

Assay used: immunoSEQ multiplex PCR; TCRdb lists only in-frame clones, some missing. In the table there are over a million clones, about four fifths of which are singletons. The chain has TRBV28 and TRBJ1-2; 8 nucleotides align to TRBD1. The sequencing input was memory CD4+ T cells from PBMCs. As to subset: CD45RA-negative fraction. This sequence was found in a man between 18 and 29 years old in good health. Some clones in this sample may be carry-over from other donors' samples. DNA for the CDR3: TGTGCCAGCACCCAGTCGGCAGGGGGCGCATATGGCTACACCTTC. This encodes CASTQSAGGAYGYTF.